What follows are 29 T cell receptor beta chains derived from one specimen sequenced in a study of blood T cell repertoires in COVID-19. Repertoires were generated with immunoSEQ multiplex PCR, while TCRdb's copy carries only in-frame clones and drops some. The profile covers more than 90,000 clones, with roughly nine tenths appearing a single time and around 17% taken by the ten largest. The sample was peripheral blood. Receptor source: a woman aged 60 to 75 with COVID-19, enrolled during active disease.

The chain employs TRBV19 and TRBJ2-7, with a weak D call TRBD2 (6 bases). Germline-derived CDR1 and CDR2 are LNHDA and SQIVND (reference sequence). Trimming took 5 bases from V and 4 from J, leaving 15 bases between them. CDR3 length: 14 residues. CDR3 loop: CASSGAEGIYEQYF. The DNA for the CDR3 is TGTGCCAGTAGTGGGGCGGAGGGCATTTACGAGCAGTACTTC.

V is TRBV25-1 and J is TRBJ1-5; D gene unclear. V dropped 3 bases and J dropped 3 bases, with 12 bases sitting between them. This CDR3 has 15 residues. Germline assignment: CDR1 MGHDK and CDR2 SYGVNS. CDR3 amino acids: CASSDRGGDNQPQHF. For the CDR3, the DNA is TGTGCCAGCAGTGATCGGGGTGGGGACAATCAGCCCCAGCATTTT.

This clone was seen once. The rearrangement uses TRBV16 and TRBJ2-7; the match to TRBD1 covers 7 bases. J was trimmed by 6 bases and V by 4 bases; bases with no gene match: 9. The length of the CDR3 is 14 residues. CDR1 and CDR2 from the germline V gene are KGHSY and FQNENV. CDR3 coding DNA: TGTGCCAGCAGCCCGACAGGGAGCCTATCCGAGCAGTACTTC. It is translated as CASSPTGSLSEQYF.

The CDR3 sequence: CASSHRDEAFF. DNA for the CDR3: TGTGCCAGCAGCCACAGGGACGAAGCTTTCTTT. The chain has TRBV6-2 or TRBV6-3 and TRBJ1-1; D might be TRBD1 (6 bases). V was shortened by 6 bases and J by 8 bases, with 10 bases between the two germline ends. Germline values: CDR1 MNHEY, CDR2 SVGEGT. CDR3 length equals 11 residues.

V gene TRBV6-2 or TRBV6-3 combines with J gene TRBJ2-4; D perhaps matches TRBD2 (5 bases). CDR3 length equals 16 residues. Per germline, CDR1 MNHEY and CDR2 SVGEGT. The germline V and J ends were trimmed by 5 bases and 1 base, with 15 bases remaining between them. For the CDR3, the DNA is TGTGCCAGCAGTCATAGGAGGCTTGTGGCCAAAAACATTCAGTACTTC. Its translation is CASSHRRLVAKNIQYF.

V usage is TRBV30 and J usage is TRBJ1-1, with D hard to call. Per germline, CDR1 GTSNPN and CDR2 SVGIG (reference sequence). The CDR3 contains 15 residues. V lost 2 bases and J 0 bases, leaving 13 bases between the germline ends. The CDR3 DNA reads as TGTGCCTGGAGTTGGCGGAGAGCTATGAACACTGAAGCTTTCTTT. Translation gives CAWSWRRAMNTEAFF. Complete variable domain (other parts from reference TRBV30 and TRBJ1-1): SQTIHQWPATLVQPVGSPLSLECTVEGTSNPNLYWYRQAAGRGLQLLFYSVGIGQISSEVPQNLSASRPQDRQFILSSKKLLLSDSGFYLCAWSWRRAMNTEAFFGQGTRLTVV.

This chain uses TRBV28 with TRBJ2-1, with 11 bases identical to TRBD1. CDR3 size: 15 residues. Germline V gene data show CDR1 as MDHEN and CDR2 as SYDVKM. V lost 5 bases and J lost 6; bases outside the gene matches: 6. CDR3 sequence (DNA): TGTGCCAGCAGTATCATCGGGACAGGGGGCAATGAGCAGTTCTTC. This sequence encodes CASSIIGTGGNEQFF.

This chain uses TRBV6-5 with TRBJ2-1, with a tentative D call TRBD1 (5 bases). Germline assignment: CDR1 MNHEY and CDR2 SVGAGI. Trimming shortened V by 5 bases and J by 8 bases, and 10 bases separated the two germline ends. The CDR3 length is 12 residues. The DNA for the CDR3 is TGTGCCAGCAGTAGGGGTTACGATGAGCAGTTCTTC. It is translated as CASSRGYDEQFF.

The V call is TRBV5-1, the J call TRBJ1-2, with 8 positions matching TRBD1. The V segment lost 7 bases and the J segment 8 bases; nucleotides outside the gene matches: 10. This CDR3 has 13 residues. Germline-derived CDR1 and CDR2 are SGHRS and YFSETQ. The CDR3 DNA is TGCGCCAGCGGGGACAGGTCGGAGGGCGGCTACACCTTC. It codes for CASGDRSEGGYTF.

The rearrangement links TRBV19 to TRBJ2-2, with TRBD1 identical over 7 bases. Germline values: CDR1 LNHDA, CDR2 SQIVND (reference sequence). V was pared by 10 bases and J by 0 bases, with 5 bases of the junction left unmatched. There are 14 residues in the CDR3. The CDR3 coding sequence is TGTGCCACCAAAGACAGGGCGAACACCGGGGAGCTGTTTTTT. As protein: CATKDRANTGELFF.

V usage is TRBV5-1 and J usage is TRBJ2-3; TRBD1 matches 9 bases. Germline V lookup: CDR1 SGHRS, CDR2 YFSETQ. The V segment lost 0 bases and the J segment 3 bases; nucleotides outside the gene matches: 2. The CDR3 sequence is 15 residues long. Written as DNA, the CDR3 is TGCGCCAGCAGCTTGGGGGGACAGGGAACAGATACGCAGTATTTT. Translation gives CASSLGGQGTDTQYF. Based on the CDR3 plus reference TRBV5-1 and TRBJ2-3, the full variable domain is KAGVTQTPRYLIKTRGQQVTLSCSPISGHRSVSWYQQTPGQGLQFLFEYFSETQRNKGNFPGRFSGRQFSNSRSEMNVSTLELGDSALYLCASSLGGQGTDTQYFGPGTRLTVL.

J is TRBJ2-7 and V is TRBV6-2 or TRBV6-3; 9 bases agree with TRBD2. Germline V CDR1 and CDR2: MNHEY, SVGEGT. This CDR3 contains 13 residues. J lost 4 bases, V lost 7 bases, and 5 bases had no gene match. CDR3 loop: CASIPSGVYEQYF. For the CDR3, the DNA is TGTGCCAGCATCCCTAGCGGGGTTTACGAGCAGTACTTC.

This chain links TRBV9 with TRBJ2-7, with 7 bases aligning to TRBD2. Trimming took 4 bases from V and 4 from J; bases not matched to a gene: 2. CDR1 is SGDLS, CDR2 YYNGEE, per germline. The CDR3 runs 12 residues. This CDR3 reads CASSPGGYEQYF. The CDR3, as DNA: TGTGCCAGCAGCCCCGGGGGGTACGAGCAGTACTTC.

The chain is built from TRBV3-1 (or the pseudogene TRBV3-2) and TRBJ1-6; D unresolved. The germline V gene encodes CDR1 LGHDT and CDR2 YNNKEL (reference sequence). The CDR3 length is 14 residues. V was trimmed by 1 base and J by 7 bases, leaving 8 bases between them. The DNA of the CDR3 is TGTGCCAGCAGCCAAGGGATAGCCAATTCACCCCTCCACTTT. This sequence encodes CASSQGIANSPLHF.

This clone was observed once. V gene TRBV5-1 combines with J gene TRBJ1-2, with 9 bases that match TRBD1. CDR1 and CDR2 (germline): SGHRS, YFSETQ. The CDR3 totals 13 residues. The ends lost 4 bases at V and 6 bases at J; junction bases unmatched: 4. The CDR3 sequence: CASSPGQGHGYTF. The CDR3 bases are TGCGCCAGCAGCCCGGGACAGGGCCATGGCTACACCTTC.

The rearrangement uses TRBV2 and TRBJ1-3; possible D gene TRBD1, 5 bases. The V gene lost 1 base and the J gene lost 4 bases, with 8 bases spanning the gap. Germline V gives CDR1 SNHLY, CDR2 FYNNEI. There are 14 residues in the CDR3. The CDR3 sequence: CASSEGAGGNTIYF. The CDR3 nucleotides are TGTGCCAGCAGTGAAGGGGCAGGGGGAAACACCATATATTTT.

The V gene is TRBV5-1, the J gene TRBJ2-3; TRBD1 agrees at 9 bases. Germline assignment: CDR1 SGHRS and CDR2 YFSETQ. The V and J ends lost 3 bases and 6 bases, in that order; junction bases with no gene match: 17. The CDR3 contains 18 residues. The CDR3: CASSSGHTGGSLLDTQYF. CDR3 DNA sequence: TGCGCCAGCAGCTCAGGCCATACAGGGGGCTCCCTGTTGGATACGCAGTATTTT.

This chain uses TRBV6-2 or TRBV6-3 with TRBJ2-3, with 14 positions matching TRBD2. J was trimmed by 3 bases and V by 0 bases; bases with no gene match: 14. The germline gives CDR1 MNHEY, CDR2 SVGEGT. The CDR3 extends over 21 amino acids. The CDR3 sequence: CASSYSGKEGTSGGWTDTQYF. The CDR3 DNA reads TGTGCCAGCAGTTACTCTGGCAAGGAGGGGACTAGCGGGGGTTGGACAGATACGCAGTATTTT.

The V and J genes are TRBV19 and TRBJ1-1; D gene unclear. This CDR3 comprises 15 residues. The germline V gene has CDR1 LNHDA and CDR2 SQIVND (reference sequence). Trimming stripped 4 bases from V and 0 bases from J, with 12 bases between. The chain's CDR3 is CASSTTTTMNTEAFF. In nucleotides, the CDR3 is TGTGCCAGTAGTACTACGACAACCATGAACACTGAAGCTTTCTTT.

V is TRBV6-2 or TRBV6-3 and J is TRBJ2-7; 8 bases are a match to TRBD1. V lost 5 bases to trimming and J lost 4 bases; unmatched junction nucleotides: 1. Germline V gives CDR1 MNHEY, CDR2 SVGEGT. This CDR3 is 12 amino acids long. The CDR3 protein is CASSRTGYEQYF. Written as DNA, the CDR3 is TGTGCCAGCAGTCGGACAGGGTACGAGCAGTACTTC.

The gene calls are TRBV28 and TRBJ1-1; 7 bases are shared with TRBD1. CDR1 is MDHEN, CDR2 SYDVKM, per germline. This CDR3 region has 14 residues. Trimming removed 6 bases from V and 10 bases from J; junction bases left unmatched: 14. The CDR3 coding sequence is TGTGCCAGCAGGGAAGGACAGGCCCGTGGGGTAGCTTTCTTT. Amino acids: CASREGQARGVAFF.

This sequence joins TRBV3-1 (or the pseudogene TRBV3-2) and TRBJ2-7, with D perhaps matching TRBD1 (5 bases). The V gene's germline CDR1 is LGHDT and CDR2 YNNKEL (reference sequence). Trimming took 1 base from V and 0 from J, leaving 16 bases between them. The CDR3 has 17 residues. CDR3 sequence reads: CASSQVFGREGSYEQYF. The CDR3 coding sequence is TGTGCCAGCAGCCAAGTATTTGGCAGGGAAGGCTCCTACGAGCAGTACTTC.

The V and J genes are TRBV5-1 and TRBJ1-1; 8 bases line up with TRBD1. Germline lookup yields CDR1 SGHRS and CDR2 YFSETQ. With 4 bases clipped from V and 4 bases from J, the junction kept 9 bases outside the gene matches. The CDR3 is made up of 15 amino acids. CDR3 nucleotide sequence: TGCGCCAGCAGCCCCCAAGGACAGGGCACCACTGAAGCTTTCTTT. Translated, it gives CASSPQGQGTTEAFF.

This clone was seen many times. The DNA of the CDR3 is TGTGCCAGCAGCCCAGGGCTAGCGGGGGGCACAGAGACCCAGTACTTC. As protein: CASSPGLAGGTETQYF. V gene TRBV3-1 (or the pseudogene TRBV3-2) combines with J gene TRBJ2-5, with 11 nucleotides matching TRBD2. CDR1 LGHDT and CDR2 YNNKEL come from the germline V gene (reference sequence). Trimming removed 4 bases from V and 4 bases from J; junction bases left unmatched: 8. The CDR3 has 16 residues.

The rearrangement uses TRBV2 and TRBJ1-2, with D perhaps TRBD1 (5 bases). The CDR3 runs 13 residues. Trimming removed 4 bases from V and 6 bases from J, with 12 bases in between. The germline gives CDR1 SNHLY, CDR2 FYNNEI. Here the CDR3 DNA reads TGTGCCAGCAGTGCACAGGCCTTGGATGGCTACACCTTC. Translation: CASSAQALDGYTF.

This clone was recorded only once. The chain couples TRBV6-5 to TRBJ1-1; D perhaps matches TRBD1 (6 bases). CDR1 is MNHEY and CDR2 is SVGAGI in the germline V gene. The CDR3 runs to 16 residues. Trimming removed 0 bases from V and 10 bases from J, with 21 bases in between. CDR3 coding DNA: TGTGCCAGCAGTTACTCGAAGGGAATCACAGGGTTCGGAGCTTTCTTT. Translated, it gives CASSYSKGITGFGAFF.

The chain uses TRBV7-8 and TRBJ1-5, with 7 positions matching TRBD1. Germline V gives CDR1 SGHVS, CDR2 FQNEAQ. V lost 1 base and J lost 7; bases outside the gene matches: 13. This CDR3 has 17 amino acids. CDR3 DNA: TGTGCCAGCAGCTTAGGAAGGGCAGGGGGGTTGGAGCAGCCCCAGCATTTT. This gives the protein CASSLGRAGGLEQPQHF.

The chain is built from TRBV30 and TRBJ2-7, with 9 bases fitting TRBD1. This CDR3 has 13 amino acids. Germline assignment: CDR1 GTSNPN and CDR2 SVGIG (reference sequence). The junction had 5 bases not matched to a gene; V was cut back by 5 bases and J by 3 bases. DNA for the CDR3: TGTGCCTGGGATCCGGGACAGGGCTACGAGCAGTACTTC. Translation gives CAWDPGQGYEQYF.

This clone was detected only a few times. The chain is built from TRBV3-1 (or the pseudogene TRBV3-2) and TRBJ2-7; possible D gene TRBD1, 5 bases. Trimming left V 1 base short and J 3 bases short, with 13 bases between. Germline-derived CDR1 and CDR2 are LGHDT and YNNKEL (reference sequence). This CDR3 has 15 residues. The CDR3 reads CASSQGGDRLYEQYF. CDR3 bases: TGTGCCAGCAGCCAAGGAGGAGACAGACTCTACGAGCAGTACTTC.